This entry features one TCR beta chain sequence. Its antigen remains unknown. An end of the junction does not agree with germline; a read error may underlie this. The entry originates in a study of post-analysis software for immune sequencing data. Study results and caveats: TRBV5-6, TRBV5-1 and TRBV20-1 were among several TRBV segments more frequent in patients than controls.

cDNA libraries for TCR beta contained unique molecular identifiers. T cells numbering about 0.9 to 11 million gave rise to 500,000 or so cDNA molecules. One entry per CDR3 protein, called by TCRdb with MiXCR from the PCR reads. The sample yields a few hundred thousand distinct CDR3 sequences, 36% seen once. The CDR3 is made up of 16 amino acids. The chain couples TRBV12-3 or TRBV12-4 to TRBJ2-3; D not resolved. Sequenced sample: blood. This sequence originates from a girl aged 5 to 17 with multiple sclerosis. Written as DNA, the CDR3 is TGTGCCAGCAGTAAACAACAGAGTAACGCAGCAGATACGCAATATTTT. It translates to CASSKQQSNAADTQYF.